Listed below are T cell receptor beta chains from one sample, sequenced in a study of cytomegalovirus exposure and HLA in healthy donors. Clones were read by immunoSEQ multiplex PCR, and TCRdb kept only the in-frame ones, dropping some. The table lists 150,000 to 200,000 clones, around 68% of them singletons. Sequencing was performed on PBMCs. These receptors all stem from a middle-aged woman in good health and CMV-seropositive. Each CDR3 is given with its conserved first and last residue. The D gene is left open where the match is weak. The size entry is marked missing in some rows and otherwise reads once, few, many or a size class.

D gene: TRBD1; J gene: TRBJ1-2; V gene: TRBV19; clone size: .; CDR3 DNA: TGTGCCAGTACCAGTATAGCGGGGAGCAGGGGGATCTATGGCTACACCTTC; CDR3 protein: CASTSIAGSRGIYGYTF
D gene: TRBD2; J gene: TRBJ2-3; V gene: TRBV6-1; clone size: .; CDR3 DNA: TGTGCCAGCAGTGAAGAGCAGCGGGGGGACCTCACAGATACGCAGTATTTT; CDR3 protein: CASSEEQRGDLTDTQYF
D gene: TRBD1; J gene: TRBJ2-7; V gene: TRBV5-4; clone size: .; CDR3 DNA: TGCGCCAGCAGCCAAGGGGGCAGCTACGAGCAGTACTTC; CDR3 protein: CASSQGGSYEQYF
D gene: .; J gene: TRBJ1-2; V gene: TRBV5-4; clone size: .; CDR3 DNA: TGTGCCAGCACCCGCGGGGCCGGCTATGGCTACACCTTC; CDR3 protein: CASTRGAGYGYTF
D gene: .; J gene: TRBJ2-1; V gene: TRBV9; clone size: .; CDR3 DNA: TGTGCCAGCAGCGTAGGTATGAATGAGCAGTTCTTC; CDR3 protein: CASSVGMNEQFF
D gene: .; J gene: TRBJ2-1; V gene: TRBV28; clone size: .; CDR3 DNA: TGTGCCAGCAGTTACCCTGGGGCCAGTACCAATGAGCAGTTCTTC; CDR3 protein: CASSYPGASTNEQFF
D gene: TRBD2; J gene: TRBJ2-3; V gene: TRBV11-2; clone size: .; CDR3 DNA: TGTGCCAGCAGCCCCAGTAGCCTAGCGGGGACGCAGTATTTT; CDR3 protein: CASSPSSLAGTQYF
D gene: TRBD1; J gene: TRBJ1-1; V gene: TRBV6-1; clone size: few; CDR3 DNA: TGTGCCAGCGGCGAATCACAGGGGGAACCTGAAGCTTTCTTT; CDR3 protein: CASGESQGEPEAFF
D gene: .; J gene: TRBJ1-1; V gene: TRBV21-1; clone size: .; CDR3 DNA: TGTGCCAGCAGCACTAAAGTGGGCCGACAGGGGCCATCGACGAACACTGAAGCTTTCTTT; CDR3 protein: CASSTKVGRQGPSTNTEAFF
D gene: .; J gene: TRBJ2-4; V gene: TRBV6-5; clone size: .; CDR3 DNA: TGTGCCATAAGGGAGGCAGGAAACATTCAGTACTTC; CDR3 protein: CAIREAGNIQYF
D gene: TRBD2; J gene: TRBJ2-5; V gene: TRBV6-5; clone size: .; CDR3 DNA: TGTGCCAGCACTAGCGGGATCCGGGAGACCCAGTACTTC; CDR3 protein: CASTSGIRETQYF
D gene: .; J gene: TRBJ2-7; V gene: TRBV7-2; clone size: .; CDR3 DNA: TGTGCCAGCAGCCCAGGACTGTCCTACGAGCAGTACTTC; CDR3 protein: CASSPGLSYEQYF
D gene: TRBD1; J gene: TRBJ2-7; V gene: TRBV14; clone size: few; CDR3 DNA: TGTGCCAGCAGCCGGCCGGGACAGGGGCCCTACGAGCAGTACTTC; CDR3 protein: CASSRPGQGPYEQYF
D gene: .; J gene: TRBJ1-3; V gene: TRBV25-1; clone size: once; CDR3 DNA: TGTGCCAGCAGTGAATTAGCCACCATATATTTT; CDR3 protein: CASSELATIYF
D gene: .; J gene: TRBJ1-6; V gene: TRBV4-3; clone size: .; CDR3 DNA: TGCGCCAGCAGCAAACAGAACTATAATTCACCCCTCCACTTT; CDR3 protein: CASSKQNYNSPLHF
D gene: .; J gene: TRBJ2-1; V gene: TRBV2; clone size: .; CDR3 DNA: TGTGCCAGCACAAGCCTGGATGAGCAGTTCTTC; CDR3 protein: CASTSLDEQFF
D gene: .; J gene: TRBJ2-1; V gene: TRBV7-2; clone size: .; CDR3 DNA: TGTGCCAGCAGCTTAATGTTGGGCGGGAAAGATGAGCAGTTCTTC; CDR3 protein: CASSLMLGGKDEQFF
D gene: .; J gene: TRBJ1-2; V gene: TRBV28; clone size: .; CDR3 DNA: TGTGCCAGCAGTTCTCTCTATGGCTACACCTTC; CDR3 protein: CASSSLYGYTF
D gene: TRBD1; J gene: TRBJ1-6; V gene: TRBV5-4; clone size: .; CDR3 DNA: TGTGCCAGCAGCAGGACAGGTCAGGGTAATTCACCCCTCCACTTT; CDR3 protein: CASSRTGQGNSPLHF
D gene: .; J gene: TRBJ2-3; V gene: TRBV18; clone size: .; CDR3 DNA: TGTGCCAGCTCACCATTGAGCGGAGGCGCCAAAGGCACAGATACGCAGTATTTT; CDR3 protein: CASSPLSGGAKGTDTQYF
D gene: .; J gene: TRBJ2-5; V gene: TRBV5-1; clone size: .; CDR3 DNA: TGCGCCAGCAGCTTGGCCGGGGTGGAGGAGACCCAGTACTTC; CDR3 protein: CASSLAGVEETQYF
D gene: .; J gene: TRBJ2-3; V gene: TRBV5-1; clone size: .; CDR3 DNA: TGCGCCAGCAGCTTTGGAGGAGATACGCAGTATTTT; CDR3 protein: CASSFGGDTQYF
D gene: TRBD1; J gene: TRBJ1-3; V gene: TRBV5-1; clone size: .; CDR3 DNA: TGCGCCAGCAGCTTGGGCCTGGGGGCGACAGGGGCCGGAAACACCATATATTTT; CDR3 protein: CASSLGLGATGAGNTIYF
D gene: TRBD1; J gene: TRBJ2-2; V gene: TRBV5-1; clone size: .; CDR3 DNA: TGCGCCAGCAGCTCGGCCAAGACAGGGGGCGAGATCGGGGAGCTGTTTTTT; CDR3 protein: CASSSAKTGGEIGELFF
D gene: .; J gene: TRBJ1-1; V gene: TRBV6-5; clone size: .; CDR3 DNA: TGTGCCAGCAGTTACAGCCCACCAGGGGCGATGACTGAAGCTTTCTTT; CDR3 protein: CASSYSPPGAMTEAFF
D gene: TRBD2; J gene: TRBJ2-7; V gene: TRBV5-1; clone size: .; CDR3 DNA: TGCGCCAGCAGCTCAAGGACTAGCGGGTTCCATTACGAGCAGTACTTC; CDR3 protein: CASSSRTSGFHYEQYF
D gene: TRBD1; J gene: TRBJ1-5; V gene: TRBV2; clone size: .; CDR3 DNA: TGTGCCAGCTCCGGGACAGGGGGCAATCAGCCCCAGCATTTT; CDR3 protein: CASSGTGGNQPQHF
D gene: .; J gene: TRBJ2-7; V gene: TRBV11-2; clone size: few; CDR3 DNA: TGTGCCAGCAGCTTGGGAGGGGGGAATTACGAGCAGTACTTC; CDR3 protein: CASSLGGGNYEQYF
D gene: TRBD2; J gene: TRBJ2-1; V gene: TRBV6-6; clone size: .; CDR3 DNA: TGTGCCAGCAGTTCGACTAGCGGGAGGAATGAGCAGTTCTTC; CDR3 protein: CASSSTSGRNEQFF
D gene: TRBD1; J gene: TRBJ1-2; V gene: TRBV10-3; clone size: .; CDR3 DNA: TGTGCCGGGAGAGGACAGGGCTCCGGCTACACCTTC; CDR3 protein: CAGRGQGSGYTF
D gene: TRBD2; J gene: TRBJ2-2; V gene: TRBV28; clone size: .; CDR3 DNA: TGTGCCAGCAGTCACGGGACTAGCGGGGGCGACCGGGAGCTGTTTTTT; CDR3 protein: CASSHGTSGGDRELFF